Listed here are 8 T cell receptor beta chains from one sample, sequenced in a study of T cell changes during pregnancy in multiple sclerosis. Clones were sequenced by immunoSEQ multiplex PCR, and TCRdb holds only the in-frame ones, with some missing. The data show about 20,000 clones, less than 90% seen once. Material: CD8+ T cells from peripheral blood mononuclear cells, obtained after pregnancy. These TCRs come from a female donor in good health, enrolled as a control in a pregnancy study.

The chain employs TRBV19 and TRBJ1-5; D may be TRBD1 (6 bases). The V end lost 6 bases, the J end lost 9 bases, and 18 bases lay between the germline ends. This CDR3 spans 14 amino acids. Germline V CDR1 and CDR2: LNHDA, SQIVND (reference sequence). The CDR3 coding sequence is TGTGCCAGTAGAGCGGACAGTGAACGGGGGCCCCAGCATTTT. Amino acid sequence: CASRADSERGPQHF.

The chain has TRBV4-1 and TRBJ2-7; perhaps TRBD2 as D (5 bases). Germline CDR1 is MGHRA and CDR2 is YSYEKL. Trimming took off 5 bases at V and 2 bases at J, with 16 bases between the two ends. The CDR3 spans 15 residues. The CDR3 reads CASSTQVGSPYEQYF. The CDR3 DNA reads TGCGCCAGCAGCACCCAGGTGGGGAGTCCCTACGAGCAGTACTTC.

This rearrangement joins TRBV9 to TRBJ2-2, with TRBD2 matching over 14 bases. The V segment lost 4 bases and the J segment 4 bases; nucleotides outside the gene matches: 6. CDR3 length equals 17 residues. Germline V gives CDR1 SGDLS, CDR2 YYNGEE. In DNA, the CDR3 is TGTGCCAGCAGCTCCGGGACTAGCGGGGGATCCACCGGGGAGCTGTTTTTT. Translated, it gives CASSSGTSGGSTGELFF.

The chain joins TRBV29-1 to TRBJ1-1; no clear D. The germline V gene encodes CDR1 SQVTM and CDR2 ANQGSEA. The length of the CDR3 is 13 residues. Trimming pared 3 bases from V and 0 bases from J, leaving 8 bases between. In DNA, the CDR3 is TGCAGCGTTGACGGGAGCATGAACACTGAAGCTTTCTTT. Its translation is CSVDGSMNTEAFF.

DNA for the CDR3: TGTGCCACAGCCCCGACAGGGTTCTATGGCTACACCTTC. Translating it yields CATAPTGFYGYTF. This chain uses TRBV27 with TRBJ1-2; TRBD1 agrees at 7 bases. Looked up from germline, CDR1 is MNHEY and CDR2 is SMNVEV (reference sequence). This CDR3 is built from 13 residues. Unmatched junction bases numbered 9, after V lost 10 bases and J lost 4 bases.

The chain uses TRBV7-7 and TRBJ2-5, with a weak D call TRBD1 (6 bases). The CDR3 is 15 residues long. Trimming pared 5 bases from V and 5 bases from J, leaving 18 bases between. Germline V lookup: CDR1 SSHAT, CDR2 FNYEAQ (reference sequence). As DNA, the CDR3 is TGTGCCAGCAGCCCCACCGAGGGGGTCGGGGAGACCCAGTACTTC. It codes for CASSPTEGVGETQYF.

The chain recombines TRBV7-9 with TRBJ2-1; TRBD1 is a possible D gene (6 bases). V shed 5 bases and J shed 0 bases, with 20 bases lying between them. The CDR3 runs to 18 residues. The germline V gene encodes CDR1 SEHNR and CDR2 FQNEAQ (reference sequence). The CDR3 is CASSLLGAGANSYNEQFF. The CDR3 DNA is TGTGCCAGCAGCCTTCTGGGCGCAGGGGCCAACTCCTACAATGAGCAGTTCTTC.

This clone showed up just once. The rearrangement links TRBV15 to TRBJ2-5, with D possibly TRBD2 on 6 matching bases. V gave up 5 bases and J gave up 5 bases, with 15 bases separating them. CDR1 and CDR2 from the germline V gene are LNHNV and YYDKDF (reference sequence). There are 14 residues in the CDR3. The CDR3 loop reads CATSRYGGPETQYF. The CDR3 region has the DNA TGTGCCACCAGCCGCTATGGAGGGCCGGAGACCCAGTACTTC.